Following are 4 T cell receptor beta chains from one sample sequenced in a study of blood T cell repertoires in COVID-19 (dated by TCRdb to 2018 to 2021). The library was made by the immunoSEQ multiplex PCR assay. As stored in TCRdb, this immuneACCESS dataset retains in-frame rearrangements with V and J assigned. A fraction of the clones does not appear; measured against another copy, unresolved V genes explain less than half of the discrepancy, and the remainder lacks a known reason. For this sample the table gives nearly 350,000 clones, of which about 90% were detected only once. The ten largest clones add up to roughly 1% of the sample. The sample comprised PBMCs or T cells enriched from blood (not recorded which). These receptors all come from a woman in her twenties or thirties who had recovered from COVID-19.

The rearrangement uses TRBV9 and TRBJ2-3; TRBD2 aligns across 8 bases. Trimming took 7 bases from V and 1 from J; bases not matched to a gene: 5. The germline CDR1 and CDR2 sequences are SGDLS and YYNGEE. The CDR3 spans 14 residues. The CDR3 coding sequence is TGTGCCAGCTCCGCGGGGGGCCGCACAGATACGCAGTATTTT. This sequence encodes CASSAGGRTDTQYF.

The chain joins TRBV28 to TRBJ2-2, with D possibly being TRBD1 (6 bases). Germline assignment: CDR1 MDHEN and CDR2 SYDVKM. The length of the CDR3 is 15 residues. Trimming cost V 4 bases and J 3 bases, with 12 bases left between them. The CDR3: CASSSGVRDTGELFF. DNA of the CDR3: TGTGCCAGCAGTTCAGGGGTGAGGGACACCGGGGAGCTGTTTTTT.

This chain links TRBV19 with TRBJ2-1; no reliable D call. CDR1 and CDR2 from the germline V gene are LNHDA and SQIVND (reference sequence). Trimming left V 3 bases short and J 3 bases short, with 3 bases between. There are 12 residues in the CDR3. Here the CDR3 DNA reads TGTGCCAGTAGTATCAACTACAATGAGCAGTTCTTC. This encodes CASSINYNEQFF.

This rearrangement joins TRBV2 to TRBJ1-5; D unclear. The V and J ends lost 8 bases and 2 bases respectively, with 22 bases between them. Germline V gene lookup returns CDR1 SNHLY and CDR2 FYNNEI. This CDR3 comprises 17 residues. In DNA form, the CDR3 reads TGTGCCAGCCTCCTGTCCGCGGGGAGCCGGGGCAATCAGCCCCAGCATTTT. This sequence encodes CASLLSAGSRGNQPQHF.